Shown below are 12 T cell receptor beta chains from a single sample sequenced in a study of T cell repertoires in cytomegalovirus infection (dated by TCRdb to about 2019). No antigens are known for them. Read against the paper, the sample's treatment or condition label means: in vitro stimulation with specific CMV peptide epitopes to enrich CMV-specific T cells. Sequenced using an Illumina HiSeq 1500. Using fastp trimming at Q25 and MiXCR clonotype assembly, TCRdb reanalyzed the public sequencing data and kept in-frame beta chains. Every entry covers one CDR3 protein and lists the most common genes and DNA from its rows. The sample table shows some 800,000 distinct CDR3 sequences, and less than 35% are seen once. The ten largest make up under 15% of the sample. The sequences come from cultured CD8+ T cells from PBMCs, collected from culture after CMV antigen stimulation. These receptors were obtained from a human donor in good health (CMV status not recorded). Some clones in this sample may be carry-over from other donors' samples.

The rearrangement joins TRBV20-1 to TRBJ2-1; D perhaps matches TRBD2 (5 bases). Trimming took off 6 bases at V and 6 bases at J, with 12 bases between the two ends. The CDR3 sequence is 12 residues long. Germline V gene sequence: CDR1 DFQATT, CDR2 SNEGSKA (reference sequence). CDR3 region: CSAPSEVNEQFF. The CDR3 coding sequence is TGCAGTGCCCCCTCGGAGGTCAATGAGCAGTTCTTC.

This sequence joins TRBV29-1 and TRBJ2-5; 8 bases line up with TRBD1. Germline-derived CDR1 and CDR2 are SQVTM and ANQGSEA. The CDR3 is 13 residues long. V lost 4 bases, J lost 3 bases, and 4 bases stayed unmatched. DNA of the CDR3: TGCAGCGTTGCCAGGGGGCAAAAAGAGACCCAGTACTTC. Translated: CSVARGQKETQYF.

The rearrangement uses TRBV7-2 and TRBJ1-4; TRBD1 is a possible D gene (6 bases). Deletions cut 5 bases from V and 8 bases from J, with 18 bases between. The CDR3 runs 15 residues. CDR1 and CDR2 from the germline V gene are SGHTA and FQGNSA. For the CDR3, the DNA is TGTGCCAGCAGCCGTACGGACAGTTCTGGGGAAAAACTGTTTTTT. It translates to CASSRTDSSGEKLFF.

There are a few counts of this clonotype. The V and J genes are TRBV7-9 and TRBJ1-2; maybe TRBD1 (5 bases). Germline V gene sequence: CDR1 SEHNR, CDR2 FQNEAQ (reference sequence). CDR3 size: 15 residues. Deletions cut 4 bases from V and 5 bases from J, with 17 bases between. CDR3 sequence: CASSSRDEPLYGYTF. The DNA for the CDR3 is TGTGCCAGCAGCTCCCGGGACGAACCTTTGTATGGCTACACCTTC.

This clonotype showed up just a few times. This chain links TRBV3-1 with TRBJ2-4; 7 positions agree with TRBD2. Per the germline V gene, CDR1 is LGHDT and CDR2 is YNNKEL (reference sequence). Trimming removed 4 bases from V and 6 bases from J; junction bases left unmatched: 18. This CDR3 spans 18 amino acids. The CDR3 bases are TGTGCCAGCAGCCCCCCCCAAGGGGAGGGTCCGGGTGGAAACATTCAGTACTTC. It specifies CASSPPQGEGPGGNIQYF.

V and J are TRBV11-2 and TRBJ2-7, with 8 nucleotides matching TRBD2. With 5 bases clipped from V and 1 base from J, the junction kept 7 bases outside the gene matches. Per the germline V gene, CDR1 is SGHAT and CDR2 is FQNNGV. This CDR3 is 15 amino acids long. The CDR3 spells CASSPPGGGSYEQYF. CDR3 nucleotide sequence: TGTGCCAGCAGCCCACCGGGCGGGGGGTCCTACGAGCAGTACTTC.

The CDR3 loop is CATDRDILEETQYF. CDR3 DNA: TGTGCCACCGACAGAGATATTTTGGAAGAGACCCAGTACTTC. The chain recombines TRBV6-2 or TRBV6-3 with TRBJ2-5; D may be TRBD1 (5 bases). V gave up 10 bases and J gave up 3 bases, with 18 bases separating them. Per the germline V gene, CDR1 is MNHEY and CDR2 is SVGEGT. There are 14 residues in the CDR3.

The chain links TRBV12-3 or TRBV12-4 to TRBJ2-5, with a tentative D call TRBD2 (5 bases). Trimming removed 5 bases at V and 4 bases at J, with 11 bases between. CDR3 length: 13 amino acids. For the CDR3, the DNA is TGTGCCAGCAGTCCCGGGGATTCAGAGACCCAGTACTTC. Translated, it gives CASSPGDSETQYF.

The gene calls are TRBV7-6 and TRBJ1-6; TRBD1 might be the D (5 bases). CDR3 length: 15 residues. In germline, CDR1 is SGHVS, CDR2 FNYEAQ. Deletions cut 1 base from V and 11 bases from J, with 15 bases between. The CDR3: CASSLEGPHKTPLHF. In DNA, the CDR3 is TGTGCCAGCAGCTTAGAGGGACCGCATAAAACACCCCTCCACTTT. Combining the CDR3 with reference TRBV7-6 and TRBJ1-6 gives the whole variable domain GAGVSQSPRYKVTKRGQDVALRCDPISGHVSLYWYRQALGQGPEFLTYFNYEAQQDKSGLPNDRFSAERPEGSISTLTIQRTEQRDSAMYRCASSLEGPHKTPLHFGNGTRLTVT.

This clonotype was seen many times. This chain connects TRBV7-2 to TRBJ1-1; 9 bases match TRBD1. The junction had 3 bases not matched to a gene; V was cut back by 3 bases and J by 4 bases. CDR3 length: 14 amino acids. Germline loops: CDR1 SGHTA, CDR2 FQGNSA. CDR3 nucleotides: TGTGCCAGCAGCTTTAAGGGACAGGGCACTGAAGCTTTCTTT. This sequence encodes CASSFKGQGTEAFF.

This clonotype was picked up a small number of times. The chain is built from TRBV2 and TRBJ2-1, with no clear D. The V end lost 5 bases, the J end lost 8 bases, and 22 bases lay between the germline ends. The length of the CDR3 is 16 residues. The germline CDR1 and CDR2 sequences are SNHLY and FYNNEI. The CDR3 reads CASSSDAVGWVDEQFF. CDR3 bases: TGTGCCAGCAGTTCGGACGCGGTAGGGTGGGTGGATGAGCAGTTCTTC.

This clonotype was detected only once. The chain recombines TRBV6-5 with TRBJ1-1; a possible D gene is TRBD1 (5 bases). The ends were cut back, 2 bases at V and 6 bases at J, with 10 bases in the middle. This CDR3 spans 13 amino acids. Germline V gene sequence: CDR1 MNHEY, CDR2 SVGAGI. The CDR3 sequence is CASSYREQAEAFF. The CDR3 DNA is TGTGCCAGCAGTTACAGGGAACAGGCTGAAGCTTTCTTT.